The count of the clone carrying this T cell receptor beta chain is one. The data were taken from a study of blood T cell repertoires in COVID-19. The CDR3 spans 14 residues. Germline V gives CDR1 GTSNPN, CDR2 SVGIG (reference sequence). Trimming took 5 bases from V and 5 from J; bases not matched to a gene: 6. Using immunoSEQ multiplex PCR, the repertoire was profiled, and TCRdb retains in-frame clones only, with some absent. The profile covers 95,000 to 150,000 clones, with roughly 90% appearing a single time and roughly 4.7% taken by the ten largest. The rearrangement links TRBV30 to TRBJ1-5; 10 bases are a match to TRBD1. Sequencing input: peripheral blood. The sequence was obtained from a man aged 40-50 years with acute or convalescent COVID-19. CDR3 DNA sequence: TGTGCCTGGGCTTCCGGGACAGGGGATCAGCCCCAGCATTTT. Translated: CAWASGTGDQPQHF. Full variable domain (remainder filled in from reference TRBV30 and TRBJ1-5): SQTIHQWPATLVQPVGSPLSLECTVEGTSNPNLYWYRQAAGRGLQLLFYSVGIGQISSEVPQNLSASRPQDRQFILSSKKLLLSDSGFYLCAWASGTGDQPQHFGDGTRLSIL.